This T cell receptor beta chain was retrieved from a study of chemoradiotherapy in HPV16-positive cancers. Study-wide results and caveats: Functional assays defining HPV-specific T cells used only a couple of HPV16-positive patients. Non-HPV-specific T cells did not expand in tumors during treatment, whereas candidate HPV-specific clones and E7-related motifs did.

Here immunoSEQ multiplex PCR was the method, and the copy in TCRdb shows in-frame clones only, minus some. The sample includes over a thousand clones, about four fifths seen only once; the top ten take roughly 4%. Samples were taken several times over chemoradiotherapy. A note on this clone: Its antigen is unidentified.

This material consisted of tumor tissue, taken from a patient who underwent chemoradiotherapy. The TCR originated in a human donor with HPV-associated anogenital cancer.

The CDR3 sequence is CASTSGGTGNYGYTF. The CDR3 DNA sequence: TGTGCCAGCACCTCGGGGGGGACAGGGAACTATGGCTACACCTTC. V and J are TRBV6-5 and TRBJ1-2; TRBD1 matches 9 bases. The CDR3 covers 15 residues. V trimming: 7 bases; J trimming: 2 bases; junction bases outside the gene matches: 8. Per the germline V gene, CDR1 is MNHEY and CDR2 is SVGAGI.